The 13 T cell receptor beta chains in this list originate from one sample, sequenced in a study of blood T cell repertoires in COVID-19. The repertoire was sequenced with immunoSEQ multiplex PCR; TCRdb's copy has only in-frame clones and lacks some. The table has fewer than 130,000 clones, approximately 70% seen once. Sequenced material: peripheral blood. These receptors all stem from a woman in her sixties with acute or convalescent COVID-19.

This clone showed up just a few times. J is TRBJ1-6 and V is TRBV14; perhaps TRBD1 as D (6 bases). CDR1 and CDR2 (germline): SGHDN, FVKESK. This CDR3 comprises 15 residues. V lost 4 bases and J lost 10, with 17 bases in between. Here the CDR3 reads CASSPRSGGKSPLHF. CDR3 bases: TGTGCCAGCAGCCCCAGAAGCGGGGGCAAGTCACCCCTCCACTTT.

The rearrangement uses TRBV3-1 (or the pseudogene TRBV3-2) and TRBJ2-5; no clear D gene. V lost 4 bases and J 7 bases, leaving 10 bases between the germline ends. This CDR3 region has 12 residues. Germline V gives CDR1 LGHDT, CDR2 YNNKEL (reference sequence). The CDR3 sequence is CASSPLRGTQYF. CDR3 DNA: TGTGCCAGCAGCCCTCTCCGCGGGACCCAGTACTTC.

J is TRBJ2-7 and V is TRBV19; 9 positions agree with TRBD1. The trim removed 6 bases at V and 6 bases at J, leaving 3 bases unmatched. The CDR3 is made up of 12 amino acids. Germline V gene lookup returns CDR1 LNHDA and CDR2 SQIVND (reference sequence). The CDR3 reads CASRKTGGEQYF. CDR3 in DNA: TGTGCCAGTAGAAAGACAGGGGGCGAGCAGTACTTC.

J is TRBJ2-2 and V is TRBV2; possible D gene TRBD1, 6 bases. The germline V and J ends were trimmed by 8 bases and 0 bases, with 13 bases remaining between them. Germline assignment: CDR1 SNHLY and CDR2 FYNNEI. CDR3 length: 15 amino acids. This CDR3 reads CASGGTGSNTGELFF. In nucleotides, the CDR3 is TGTGCCAGCGGCGGAACAGGGTCGAACACCGGGGAGCTGTTTTTT.

This clone came up a few times. The chain couples TRBV3-1 (or the pseudogene TRBV3-2) to TRBJ2-2; 11 bases fit TRBD2. This CDR3 has 16 residues. After removal of 4 bases from V and 4 bases from J, the junction contained 5 bases not matched to a gene. Germline values: CDR1 LGHDT, CDR2 YNNKEL (reference sequence). The CDR3 DNA follows: TGTGCCAGCAGCCGGCTAGCGGGGGGCGGCACCGGGGAGCTGTTTTTT. Protein: CASSRLAGGGTGELFF.

The chain links TRBV6-5 to TRBJ2-5; 10 bases are a match to TRBD2. Germline CDR1 MNHEY, CDR2 SVGAGI. Trimming removed 5 bases from V and 3 bases from J; junction bases left unmatched: 6. The CDR3 contains 15 residues. The CDR3 protein is CASSHRTSGKETQYF. The CDR3 DNA reads TGTGCCAGCAGTCACAGGACTAGCGGTAAAGAGACCCAGTACTTC.

V is TRBV2 and J is TRBJ2-2; TRBD2 matches 8 bases. Trimming removed 6 bases from V and 5 bases from J; junction bases left unmatched: 11. The CDR3 has 16 residues. Germline CDR1 and CDR2: SNHLY and FYNNEI. This CDR3 reads CASSGRRGALTGELFF. Written as DNA, the CDR3 is TGTGCCAGCAGCGGGAGGCGGGGGGCCTTGACCGGGGAGCTGTTTTTT. Supplemented by reference TRBV2 and TRBJ2-2, the full variable domain reads EPEVTQTPSHQVTQMGQEVILRCVPISNHLYFYWYRQILGQKVEFLVSFYNNEISEKSEIFDDQFSVERPDGSNFTLKIRSTKLEDSAMYFCASSGRRGALTGELFFGEGSRLTVL.

The rearrangement joins TRBV5-1 to TRBJ1-5; no firm D call. The germline CDR1 and CDR2 sequences are SGHRS and YFSETQ. Trimming cost V 6 bases and J 9 bases, with 22 bases left between them. The CDR3 has 15 residues. The CDR3: CASTVAPGFEGPQHF. The DNA of the CDR3 is TGCGCCAGCACCGTTGCTCCGGGGTTTGAGGGGCCCCAGCATTTT.

This chain links TRBV19 with TRBJ2-7; D might be TRBD1 (8 bases). CDR3 size: 15 residues. Germline V gene data show CDR1 as LNHDA and CDR2 as SQIVND (reference sequence). The V and J ends lost 3 bases and 3 bases respectively, with 15 bases between them. The chain's CDR3 is CASSIGTGGVYEQYF. CDR3 in DNA: TGTGCCAGTAGTATCGGCACAGGGGGGGTCTACGAGCAGTACTTC.

The table lists this clone with a count of one. The chain has TRBV9 and TRBJ1-3; TRBD1 aligns across 7 bases. V gave up 0 bases and J gave up 4 bases; unmatched junction bases: 4. The CDR3 sequence is 15 residues long. The germline gives CDR1 SGDLS, CDR2 YYNGEE. Written as DNA, the CDR3 is TGTGCCAGCAGCGTAGGACCGGGACAGGGAAACACCATATATTTT. Protein product: CASSVGPGQGNTIYF.

The chain couples TRBV19 to TRBJ2-1; TRBD1 might be the D (5 bases). This CDR3 region has 17 residues. Germline V gene data show CDR1 as LNHDA and CDR2 as SQIVND (reference sequence). V was trimmed by 3 bases and J by 0 bases, leaving 15 bases between them. The CDR3 DNA is TGTGCCAGTAGTATGCTAGGGGCTAGGAGCTCCTACAATGAGCAGTTCTTC. This sequence encodes CASSMLGARSSYNEQFF.

This clone has just a few counts. The chain links TRBV28 to TRBJ2-7, with D possibly being TRBD1 (5 bases). Germline CDR1 MDHEN, CDR2 SYDVKM. The CDR3 length is 12 residues. V was clipped by 5 bases and J by 6 bases, with 11 bases between them. The CDR3 coding sequence is TGTGCCAGCAGTGTCCAGGGTTCCGAGCAGTACTTC. Translation: CASSVQGSEQYF.

This clone was seen a few times. The chain carries TRBV20-1 and TRBJ1-1; 7 bases match TRBD1. This CDR3 contains 14 residues. CDR1 is DFQATT, CDR2 SNEGSKA, per germline (reference sequence). Trimming at V came to 6 bases and at J to 3 bases, leaving 10 bases not matched to a gene. For the CDR3, the DNA is TGCAGTGCCAGTCAGGGGGGAATCGACACTGAAGCTTTCTTT. It translates to CSASQGGIDTEAFF.